Listed here are 25 T cell receptor beta chains from one sample, sequenced in a study of blood T cell repertoires in COVID-19. Libraries were prepared by immunoSEQ multiplex PCR; TCRdb keeps only in-frame clonotypes and omits some of them. This sample has 250,000 to 300,000 clones, with 70% to 90% found just once. Sequenced input: peripheral blood. These receptor sequences come from a woman between 65 and 79 years old with acute or convalescent COVID-19.

This clone turned up a few times. The gene calls are TRBV19 and TRBJ1-1; 9 bases fit TRBD1. The CDR3 loop spans 14 amino acids. The V gene end was trimmed by 4 bases and the J gene end by 10 bases; junction bases not matched to a gene: 10. The germline V gene encodes CDR1 LNHDA and CDR2 SQIVND (reference sequence). The CDR3 spells CASSSRDRDEVAFF. The CDR3 region has the DNA TGTGCCAGTAGTAGCCGGGACAGGGATGAAGTAGCTTTCTTT.

V is TRBV20-1 and J is TRBJ2-6; a possible D gene is TRBD1 (6 bases). V shed 3 bases and J shed 2 bases, with 11 bases lying between them. The CDR3 is made up of 15 amino acids. Germline V gives CDR1 DFQATT, CDR2 SNEGSKA (reference sequence). The CDR3 bases are TGCAGTGCTAGTGGGACATCCGCTGGGGCCAACGTCCTGACTTTC. Its protein is CSASGTSAGANVLTF.

The chain employs TRBV10-3 and TRBJ1-1; D may be TRBD1 (6 bases). Germline CDR1 ENHRY, CDR2 SYGVKD. This CDR3 spans 14 amino acids. V was shortened by 6 bases and J by 2 bases, with 13 bases between the two germline ends. The CDR3 loop reads CAIRRTATNTEAFF. The CDR3 DNA reads as TGTGCCATCAGGAGGACAGCTACAAACACTGAAGCTTTCTTT.

This clone came up once. This chain links TRBV6-5 with TRBJ1-6; perhaps TRBD1 as D (6 bases). V lost 5 bases to trimming and J lost 14 bases, with 22 bases between them. This CDR3 spans 15 amino acids. Germline CDR1 and CDR2: MNHEY and SVGAGI. The DNA of the CDR3 is TGTGCCAGCAGTCCGACAGGTACGGCAGGTACGGCCCTCCACTTT. Encoded protein: CASSPTGTAGTALHF.

The chain employs TRBV11-3 and TRBJ1-1; maybe TRBD1 (6 bases). V lost 5 bases and J 4 bases, leaving 14 bases between the germline ends. CDR1 and CDR2 from the germline V gene are SGHNT and YENEEA. This CDR3 is built from 14 residues. CDR3 in amino acids: CASSPSGVRTEAFF. The DNA of the CDR3 is TGTGCCAGCAGCCCCTCAGGGGTACGCACTGAAGCTTTCTTT.

This sequence joins TRBV5-4 and TRBJ2-5; 12 bases agree with TRBD2. Germline trimming cut 1 base from V and 2 bases from J; bases unmatched to any gene: 3. Germline V gene sequence: CDR1 SGHNT, CDR2 YYREEE (reference sequence). The CDR3 totals 16 residues. The CDR3 DNA is TGTGCCAGCAGCTTGTCACTAGCGGGGGGACAAGAGACCCAGTACTTC. This encodes CASSLSLAGGQETQYF.

This rearrangement joins TRBV7-8 to TRBJ1-1; D is undetermined. The germline V gene encodes CDR1 SGHVS and CDR2 FQNEAQ. V dropped 5 bases and J dropped 4 bases, with 11 bases sitting between them. CDR3 length: 13 amino acids. CDR3 in amino acids: CASSRRQATEAFF. The DNA of the CDR3 is TGTGCCAGCAGCCGCCGACAAGCCACTGAAGCTTTCTTT.

CDR3 sequence (DNA): TGTGCCAGCAGCACGGGGGACGCCCGTATGAACACTGAAGCTTTCTTT. It specifies CASSTGDARMNTEAFF. The chain couples TRBV5-5 to TRBJ1-1; tentative D call: TRBD1 (5 bases). CDR1 is SGHKS and CDR2 is YYEKEE in the germline V gene (reference sequence). Trimming cost V 4 bases and J 0 bases, with 16 bases left between them. This CDR3 contains 16 residues.

The CDR3 region has the DNA TGTGCCAGCAGCCAGGAGACTAGCGGGGGATTCCGGGCCCAGTACTTC. It yields the protein CASSQETSGGFRAQYF. This chain joins TRBV3-1 (or the pseudogene TRBV3-2) and TRBJ2-5; 12 bases are a match to TRBD2. CDR3 length: 16 residues. Germline lookup yields CDR1 LGHDT and CDR2 YNNKEL (reference sequence). The ends lost 3 bases at V and 9 bases at J; junction bases unmatched: 11.

The J gene is TRBJ1-3, the V gene TRBV6-1; a possible D gene is TRBD1 (5 bases). With 3 bases removed from V and 3 bases from J, the gap between germline ends came to 15 bases. CDR3 length: 16 residues. The germline gives CDR1 MNHNS, CDR2 SASEGT. The CDR3 coding sequence is TGTGCCAGCAGTGACCTTGGGCAGGGTATTGGAAACACCATATATTTT. As protein: CASSDLGQGIGNTIYF.

The gene calls are TRBV5-1 and TRBJ2-5; tentatively, D is TRBD2 (6 bases). Germline loops: CDR1 SGHRS, CDR2 YFSETQ. Trimming pared 4 bases from V and 4 bases from J, leaving 17 bases between. The CDR3 has 15 residues. The CDR3 spells CASSPPTRRGETQYF. The DNA for the CDR3 is TGCGCCAGCAGCCCGCCGACCCGGCGGGGAGAGACCCAGTACTTC.

The gene calls are TRBV19 and TRBJ2-5, with D possibly being TRBD1 (7 bases). The V gene lost 6 bases and the J gene lost 3 bases, with 14 bases spanning the gap. The CDR3 has 14 residues. The germline CDR1 and CDR2 sequences are LNHDA and SQIVND (reference sequence). The CDR3 nucleotides read TGTGCCAGTAGGGAGGGACAGAGAGAAGAGACCCAGTACTTC. Translated, it gives CASREGQREETQYF. The entire variable domain, with the rest obtained from reference TRBV19 and TRBJ2-5, is as follows: DGGITQSPKYLFRKEGQNVTLSCEQNLNHDAMYWYRQDPGQGLRLIYYSQIVNDFQKGDIAEGYSVSREKKESFPLTVTSAQKNPTAFYLCASREGQREETQYFGPGTRLLVL.

This sequence joins TRBV7-8 and TRBJ2-2, with 7 positions matching TRBD2. J was trimmed by 0 bases and V by 5 bases; bases with no gene match: 6. CDR1 is SGHVS and CDR2 is FQNEAQ in the germline V gene. The CDR3 length is 16 residues. CDR3 coding DNA: TGTGCCAGCAGCCCCAGGGCGGGGGCGAACACCGGGGAGCTGTTTTTT. It specifies CASSPRAGANTGELFF.

In DNA form, the CDR3 reads TGTGCCAGCAGCGTAGCGTTGGGGCAGACTAATGAAAAACTGTTTTTT. This codes for CASSVALGQTNEKLFF. The chain couples TRBV9 to TRBJ1-4, with D maybe TRBD1 (5 bases). Germline V gene data show CDR1 as SGDLS and CDR2 as YYNGEE. The CDR3 sequence is 16 residues long. Trimming left V 0 bases short and J 2 bases short, with 11 bases between. The entire variable domain, with the rest obtained from reference TRBV9 and TRBJ1-4, is as follows: DSGVTQTPKHLITATGQRVTLRCSPRSGDLSVYWYQQSLDQGLQFLIQYYNGEERAKGNILERFSAQQFPDLHSELNLSSLELGDSALYFCASSVALGQTNEKLFFGSGTQLSVL.

This clone has a handful of counts. The gene calls are TRBV3-1 (or the pseudogene TRBV3-2) and TRBJ1-6; weak D call: TRBD1 (6 bases). CDR1 and CDR2 (germline): LGHDT, YNNKEL (reference sequence). V lost 5 bases, J lost 7 bases, and 12 bases lay in between. The CDR3 contains 14 residues. The CDR3 region is CASSTLGGNSPLHF. DNA of the CDR3: TGTGCCAGCAGCACCCTTGGGGGCAATTCACCCCTCCACTTT.

This chain connects TRBV30 to TRBJ1-1; 11 bases match TRBD1. CDR1 and CDR2 (germline): GTSNPN, SVGIG (reference sequence). V trimming: 3 bases; J trimming: 10 bases; junction bases outside the gene matches: 10. The CDR3 runs to 14 residues. The CDR3 nucleotides read TGTGCCTGGAGCTCGGGACAGGGGGTCTTCGGAGCTTTCTTT. Its protein product is CAWSSGQGVFGAFF.

This clone showed up just a few times. The chain links TRBV5-8 to TRBJ2-2; the D is unclear. The germline CDR1 and CDR2 sequences are SGHTS and YDEGEE. This CDR3 spans 14 amino acids. The V gene lost 6 bases and the J gene lost 6 bases, with 15 bases spanning the gap. The CDR3 loop is CASNFYVGSGELFF. The DNA of the CDR3 is TGTGCCAGCAACTTTTATGTCGGTTCCGGGGAGCTGTTTTTT.

This clone was picked up one time. J is TRBJ1-4 and V is TRBV29-1; a weak D match, TRBD1 (5 bases). CDR1 is SQVTM, CDR2 ANQGSEA, per germline. Trimming left V 4 bases short and J 7 bases short, with 13 bases between. This CDR3 region has 13 residues. CDR3 sequence (DNA): TGCAGCGTTGGGGGGGAGTTAGGTGAAAAACTGTTTTTT. It is translated as CSVGGELGEKLFF.

This clone came up once. The chain couples TRBV7-9 to TRBJ1-1; possibly TRBD1 for D (6 bases). V was pared by 5 bases and J by 0 bases, with 10 bases between. The CDR3 covers 14 residues. Germline-derived CDR1 and CDR2 are SEHNR and FQNEAQ (reference sequence). CDR3 residues: CASSPGVMNTEAFF. The CDR3, as DNA: TGTGCCAGCAGCCCAGGGGTTATGAACACTGAAGCTTTCTTT. Supplemented by reference TRBV7-9 and TRBJ1-1, the full variable domain reads DTGVSQNPRHKITKRGQNVTFRCDPISEHNRLYWYRQTLGQGPEFLTYFQNEAQLEKSRLLSDRFSAERPKGSFSTLEIQRTEQGDSAMYLCASSPGVMNTEAFFGQGTRLTVV.

V gene TRBV19 combines with J gene TRBJ2-2, with 9 positions matching TRBD1. Germline values: CDR1 LNHDA, CDR2 SQIVND (reference sequence). The V gene end was trimmed by 5 bases and the J gene end by 7 bases; junction bases not matched to a gene: 2. This CDR3 has 13 residues. The CDR3 DNA follows: TGTGCCAGTAGTGACAGGGGGGACGGGGAGCTGTTTTTT. Translation: CASSDRGDGELFF. The variable domain in full, completed from reference TRBV19 and TRBJ2-2, reads DGGITQSPKYLFRKEGQNVTLSCEQNLNHDAMYWYRQDPGQGLRLIYYSQIVNDFQKGDIAEGYSVSREKKESFPLTVTSAQKNPTAFYLCASSDRGDGELFFGEGSRLTVL.

The chain links TRBV7-9 to TRBJ2-3, with D possibly matching TRBD2 (7 bases). V lost 3 bases to trimming and J lost 4 bases, with 14 bases between them. Germline values: CDR1 SEHNR, CDR2 FQNEAQ (reference sequence). This CDR3 comprises 15 residues. The CDR3 loop is CASSLRGGAPDTQYF. DNA for the CDR3: TGTGCCAGCAGCTTGAGGGGGGGGGCCCCAGATACGCAGTATTTT.

The V and J genes are TRBV11-2 and TRBJ1-1; a possible D gene is TRBD1 (5 bases). The CDR3 runs 14 residues. V was cut by 4 bases and J by 3 bases, with 12 bases left in between. Germline loops: CDR1 SGHAT, CDR2 FQNNGV. The CDR3 here is CASSWGNEYTEAFF. In DNA, the CDR3 is TGTGCCAGCAGCTGGGGCAACGAGTACACTGAAGCTTTCTTT.

CDR3 DNA sequence: TGTGCCAGCAGTTACTCACTCAACTTCTTCACAGATACGCAGTATTTT. Encoded protein: CASSYSLNFFTDTQYF. The chain couples TRBV6-2 or TRBV6-3 to TRBJ2-3; D gene uncertain. The germline V and J ends were trimmed by 0 bases and 2 bases, with 12 bases remaining between them. The CDR3 covers 16 residues. Germline CDR1 reads MNHEY; CDR2 reads SVGEGT.

In its sample, this clone was seen a few times. The CDR3 coding sequence is TGTGCCAGCAACATTCGACAGGTCTATGGCTACACCTTC. Protein product: CASNIRQVYGYTF. The chain has TRBV6-5 and TRBJ1-2, with D possibly TRBD1 on 6 matching bases. Trimming removed 7 bases from V and 4 bases from J, with 13 bases in between. The germline V gene encodes CDR1 MNHEY and CDR2 SVGAGI. The CDR3 sequence is 13 residues long.

The V call is TRBV5-6, the J call TRBJ2-1; 12 nucleotides match TRBD2. The V segment lost 6 bases and the J segment 7 bases; nucleotides outside the gene matches: 17. Germline V CDR1 and CDR2: SGHDT, YYEEEE. This CDR3 comprises 18 residues. This CDR3 is CASNRLAGANRQGNEQFF. Written as DNA, the CDR3 is TGTGCCAGCAACCGACTAGCGGGGGCCAACCGTCAGGGGAATGAGCAGTTCTTC.